The text below deals with one T cell receptor (beta chain). The antigen remains undetermined. At one end, the junction sequence differs from germline, possibly due to a read error. This CDR3 has 15 amino acids. Germline V gene sequence: CDR1 WNHNN, CDR2 SYGVQD (reference sequence). Study-wide points: The larger cohort examined one V-J beta rearrangement, not whole repertoires. Tumor memory CD4+ T cell TCR gene usage clustered with blood and lymph node memory CD4+ cells and lymph node naive CD4+ cells. Tumor-infiltrating Treg TCR alpha and beta sequences overlapped most with tumor naive CD4+ T cells, then blood naive.

The sorted Tregs were CD4+CD25+CD127-/low cells. Constant-region reverse primers amplified full-length variable regions, followed by semi-nested Nested Universal Primer A PCR. TCRdb re-analysed the 5' RACE reads in MiXCR, keeping a single row per CDR3 protein. This table holds some 30,000 distinct CDR3 sequences, over 20% found once. The V and J genes are TRBV10-1 and TRBJ2-6; D may match TRBD1 or TRBD2 (5 bases each). The sequenced sample consisted of tumor-infiltrating Tregs sorted from the breast tumor. This sequence was found in a female donor with breast cancer. Written as DNA, the CDR3 is TGCGCCAGCAGCCCCGACAACACTGGGACCAACGTCCTGACCTTC. It codes for CASSPDNTGTNVLTF.